A selection of T cell receptor beta chains follows, all from one sample in a study of blood T cell repertoires in COVID-19. Sequencing was performed with immunoSEQ multiplex PCR; in TCRdb, only in-frame clones are kept and a portion is missing. This table has 220,000 or so clones, approximately 78% appearing once. The sample consisted of peripheral blood. The receptors originated from an elderly woman with COVID-19, enrolled during active disease. CDR3s include the opening cysteine and the closing phenylalanine or tryptophan. The D gene is left open where the match is weak. Part of the rows lack a size; the others show once, few, many or a class for expanded clones.

>TRBJ1-1|NA|NA|TRBV11-2
CASSLSGQTNTEAFF
TGTGCCAGCAGCTTGAGTGGACAGACGAACACTGAAGCTTTCTTT
>TRBJ2-7|NA|NA|TRBV12-1
CASWREGFYEQYF
TGTGCCAGCTGGCGGGAGGGTTTCTACGAGCAGTACTTC
>TRBJ2-7|TRBD1|NA|TRBV19
CASSARQGGSYEQYF
TGTGCCAGTAGTGCCCGACAGGGGGGATCATACGAGCAGTACTTC
>TRBJ2-2|TRBD1|NA|TRBV9
CASSPVRTGVNTGELFF
TGTGCCAGCAGCCCTGTCCGGACAGGGGTGAACACCGGGGAGCTGTTTTTT
>TRBJ2-5|NA|once|TRBV28
CASSAPQTEETQYF
TGTGCCAGCAGTGCCCCCCAGACAGAAGAGACCCAGTACTTC
>TRBJ2-5|TRBD2|NA|TRBV5-1
CASSLGAGGLKKTQYF
TGCGCCAGCAGCTTAGGAGCGGGGGGACTGAAGAAGACCCAGTACTTC
>TRBJ2-7|TRBD1|many|TRBV11-2
CASSSPGQGARREQYF
TGTGCCAGCAGCAGCCCCGGGCAGGGGGCGCGAAGGGAGCAGTACTTC
>TRBJ2-2|TRBD1|few|TRBV28
CASTPTGRGQGAGELFF
TGTGCCAGCACTCCTACCGGCCGGGGACAGGGGGCCGGGGAGCTGTTTTTT
>TRBJ1-5|NA|NA|TRBV18
CASSSSREGNQPQHF
TGTGCCAGCTCGTCTTCTCGAGAAGGCAATCAGCCCCAGCATTTT
>TRBJ1-6|TRBD1|NA|TRBV9
CASSMGQSSYNSPLHF
TGTGCCAGCAGCATGGGACAGAGCTCCTATAATTCACCCCTCCACTTT
>TRBJ1-1|NA|NA|TRBV30
CALQQRDTEAFF
TGTGCCTTACAACAGAGGGACACTGAAGCTTTCTTT
>TRBJ2-3|TRBD1|NA|TRBV29-1
CSVPRGTTDTQYF
TGCAGCGTACCCAGGGGGACGACAGATACGCAGTATTTT
>TRBJ2-3|TRBD2|NA|TRBV7-9
CASSLEAREGSVGTQYF
TGTGCCAGCAGCTTAGAGGCGCGGGAGGGCTCAGTGGGTACGCAGTATTTT
>TRBJ1-3|NA|NA|TRBV30
CAWSVKSSGNTIYF
TGTGCCTGGAGTGTCAAGAGCTCTGGAAACACCATATATTTT
>TRBJ2-2|TRBD2|NA|TRBV7-2
CASSLLGLGVSAGELFF
TGTGCCAGCAGCTTATTAGGACTAGGGGTTTCCGCCGGGGAGCTGTTTTTT
>TRBJ2-2|TRBD1|NA|TRBV30
CAWRGGLQGEGELFF
TGTGCCTGGAGAGGAGGCCTACAGGGGGAAGGGGAGCTGTTTTTT
>TRBJ2-7|TRBD2|NA|TRBV10-1
CAASGRRTSGGAGEQYF
TGCGCCGCCAGTGGGCGCCGGACTAGCGGGGGGGCCGGGGAGCAGTACTTC
>TRBJ1-5|NA|NA|TRBV7-9
CASSLGGLDSNQPQHF
TGTGCCAGCAGCTTAGGGGGGCTCGATAGCAATCAGCCCCAGCATTTT
>TRBJ1-6|NA|once|TRBV10-2
CASSDMGASPLHF
TGCGCCAGCAGTGATATGGGAGCTTCACCCCTCCACTTT
>TRBJ2-3|TRBD2|NA|TRBV6-6
CASKLTSGSTDTQYF
TGTGCCAGCAAACTGACTAGCGGGAGCACAGATACGCAGTATTTT
>TRBJ1-2|NA|NA|TRBV11-2
CASSLLNYGYTF
TGTGCCAGCAGCCTTTTAAACTATGGCTACACCTTC
>TRBJ2-7|NA|NA|TRBV7-2
CASSHIDKGRGEQYF
TGTGCCAGCAGCCACATAGATAAGGGGCGAGGAGAGCAGTACTTC
>TRBJ1-2|NA|few|TRBV18
CASSALRELTNYGYTF
TGTGCCAGCTCAGCTCTCCGGGAGCTAACTAACTATGGCTACACCTTC
>TRBJ2-5|TRBD2|few|TRBV2
CASRSGTNQETQYF
TGTGCCAGCAGGTCCGGGACTAACCAAGAGACCCAGTACTTC
>TRBJ1-5|TRBD1|NA|TRBV28
CASRKQGTQPQHF
TGTGCCAGCAGGAAACAGGGGACCCAGCCCCAGCATTTT
>TRBJ1-5|NA|NA|TRBV9
CASSVEDGGVQPQHF
TGTGCCAGCAGCGTAGAGGATGGAGGGGTTCAGCCCCAGCATTTT
>TRBJ2-7|NA|NA|TRBV6-5
CASSSNSRLDKIQF
TGTGCCAGCAGTTCCAATTCAAGACTAGACAAAATACAATTC
>TRBJ2-3|NA|few|TRBV6-5
CASSTGTDTQYF
TGTGCCAGCAGTACGGGCACAGATACGCAGTATTTT
>TRBJ1-1|NA|NA|TRBV9
CASSVGRGYPMNTEAFF
TGTGCCAGCAGCGTAGGAAGGGGCTATCCAATGAACACTGAAGCTTTCTTT
>TRBJ2-2|TRBD2|NA|TRBV3-1/TRBV3-2
CASSQDRGLAGSTGELFF
TGTGCCAGCAGCCAAGATAGGGGACTAGCGGGGAGTACCGGGGAGCTGTTTTTT
>TRBJ1-4|TRBD1|NA|TRBV7-2
CASSSQGGVKLFF
TGTGCCAGCAGCTCACAGGGGGGAGTAAAACTGTTTTTT
>TRBJ1-3|TRBD1|NA|TRBV10-1
CASSAGQFSGNTIYF
TGCGCCAGCAGTGCGGGACAGTTCTCTGGAAACACCATATATTTT
>TRBJ1-2|TRBD1|NA|TRBV6-5
CASSTPGQGDYGYTF
TGTGCCAGCAGTACACCGGGACAGGGGGACTATGGCTACACCTTC
>TRBJ1-6|TRBD1|few|TRBV18
CASSRGTDNSPLHF
TGTGCCAGCTCACGCGGGACAGATAATTCACCCCTCCACTTT
>TRBJ1-1|TRBD1|NA|TRBV5-1
CASSRQGARNTEAFF
TGCGCCAGCAGCCGACAGGGGGCACGGAACACTGAAGCTTTCTTT
>TRBJ1-5|NA|NA|TRBV2
CASSQRGVPNQPQHF
TGTGCCAGCAGTCAAAGAGGCGTACCCAATCAGCCCCAGCATTTT
>TRBJ2-3|NA|NA|TRBV3-1/TRBV3-2
CASSQDRSPRGTDTQYF
TGTGCCAGCAGCCAAGATAGAAGCCCTCGCGGCACAGATACGCAGTATTTT
>TRBJ1-1|TRBD1|NA|TRBV18
CASSAGDRALGTEAFF
TGTGCCAGCTCAGCAGGGGACAGGGCGTTGGGAACTGAAGCTTTCTTT
>TRBJ2-7|TRBD1|NA|TRBV7-9
CASSLPAGQGTEQYF
TGTGCCAGCAGTCTTCCGGCGGGACAGGGTACCGAGCAGTACTTC
>TRBJ2-7|NA|NA|TRBV7-2
CASRPRGVSYEQYF
TGTGCCAGCAGGCCCCGGGGAGTTTCCTACGAGCAGTACTTC
>TRBJ1-1|NA|NA|TRBV13
CASSLLRGAEAFF
TGTGCCAGCAGCTTATTGCGGGGAGCTGAAGCTTTCTTT